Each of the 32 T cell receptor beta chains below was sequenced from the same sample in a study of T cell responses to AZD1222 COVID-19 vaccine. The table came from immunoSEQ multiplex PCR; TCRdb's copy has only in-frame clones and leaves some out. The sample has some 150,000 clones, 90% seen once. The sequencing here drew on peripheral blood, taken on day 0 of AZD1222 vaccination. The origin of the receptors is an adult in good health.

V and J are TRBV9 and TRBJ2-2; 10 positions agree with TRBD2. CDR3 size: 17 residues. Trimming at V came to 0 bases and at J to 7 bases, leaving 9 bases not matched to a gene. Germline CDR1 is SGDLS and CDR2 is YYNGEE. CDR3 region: CASSVGASGSGGGELFF. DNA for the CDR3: TGTGCCAGCAGCGTAGGTGCTAGCGGGAGCGGAGGCGGGGAGCTGTTTTTT.

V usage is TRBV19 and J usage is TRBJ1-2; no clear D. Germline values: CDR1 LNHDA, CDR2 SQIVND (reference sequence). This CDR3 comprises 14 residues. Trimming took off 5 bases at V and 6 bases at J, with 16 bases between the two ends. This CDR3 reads CASSEVGTSHGYTF. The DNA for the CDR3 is TGTGCCAGTAGTGAAGTGGGTACCAGTCATGGCTACACCTTC.

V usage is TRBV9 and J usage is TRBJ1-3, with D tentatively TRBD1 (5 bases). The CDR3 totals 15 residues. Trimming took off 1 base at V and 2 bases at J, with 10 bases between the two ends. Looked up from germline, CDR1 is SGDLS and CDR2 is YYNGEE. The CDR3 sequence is CASSVTTVAGNTIYF. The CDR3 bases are TGTGCCAGCAGCGTAACGACAGTGGCTGGAAACACCATATATTTT.

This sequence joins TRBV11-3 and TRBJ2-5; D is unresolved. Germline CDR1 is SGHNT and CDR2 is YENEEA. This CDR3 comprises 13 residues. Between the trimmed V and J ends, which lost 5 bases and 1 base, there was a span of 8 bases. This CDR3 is CASSLRTQETQYF. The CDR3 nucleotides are TGTGCCAGCAGCCTACGGACCCAAGAGACCCAGTACTTC.

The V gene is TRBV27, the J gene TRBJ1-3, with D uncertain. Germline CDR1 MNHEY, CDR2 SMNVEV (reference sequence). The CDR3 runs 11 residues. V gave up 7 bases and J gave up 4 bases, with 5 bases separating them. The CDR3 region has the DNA TGTGCCAGCATACAGGGAAACACCATATATTTT. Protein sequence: CASIQGNTIYF.

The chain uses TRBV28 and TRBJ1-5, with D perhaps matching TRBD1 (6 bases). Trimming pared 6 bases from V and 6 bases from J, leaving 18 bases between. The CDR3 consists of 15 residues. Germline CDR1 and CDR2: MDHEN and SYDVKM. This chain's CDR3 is CASRPEGEGSQPQHF. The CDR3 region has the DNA TGTGCCAGCAGGCCCGAGGGGGAGGGGAGTCAGCCCCAGCATTTT.

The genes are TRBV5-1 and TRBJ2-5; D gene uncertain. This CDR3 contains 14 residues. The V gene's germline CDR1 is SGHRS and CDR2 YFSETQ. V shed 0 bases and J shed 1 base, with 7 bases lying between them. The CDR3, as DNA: TGCGCCAGCAGCTTGGGCGGTTCCCAAGAGACCCAGTACTTC. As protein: CASSLGGSQETQYF.

The CDR3 DNA sequence: TGTGCCACCAGTGAATCGGGACGCCAAGAGACCCAGTACTTC. It specifies CATSESGRQETQYF. The chain uses TRBV24-1 and TRBJ2-5, with D tentatively TRBD1 or TRBD2 (5 bases each). CDR3 length: 14 residues. CDR1 is KGHDR, CDR2 SFDVKD, per germline. Trimming pared 4 bases from V and 1 base from J, leaving 9 bases between.

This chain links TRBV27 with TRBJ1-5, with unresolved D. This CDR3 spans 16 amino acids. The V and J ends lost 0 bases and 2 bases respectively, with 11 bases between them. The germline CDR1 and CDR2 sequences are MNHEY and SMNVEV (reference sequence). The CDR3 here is CASSLSYGIGNQPQHF. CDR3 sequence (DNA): TGTGCCAGCAGTTTATCGTATGGAATTGGCAATCAGCCCCAGCATTTT.

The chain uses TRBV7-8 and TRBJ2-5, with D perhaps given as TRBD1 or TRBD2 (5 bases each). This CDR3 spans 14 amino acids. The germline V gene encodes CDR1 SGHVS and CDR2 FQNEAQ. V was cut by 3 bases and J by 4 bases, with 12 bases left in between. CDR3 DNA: TGTGCCAGCAGCTTCAGGCCTGGGGGAGAGACCCAGTACTTC. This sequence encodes CASSFRPGGETQYF.

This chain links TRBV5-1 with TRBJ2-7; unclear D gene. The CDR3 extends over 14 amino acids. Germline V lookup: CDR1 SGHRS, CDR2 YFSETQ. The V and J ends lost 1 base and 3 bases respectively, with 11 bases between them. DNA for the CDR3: TGCGCCAGCAGCTTGTTTGGTTTAGACTACGAGCAGTACTTC. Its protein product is CASSLFGLDYEQYF.

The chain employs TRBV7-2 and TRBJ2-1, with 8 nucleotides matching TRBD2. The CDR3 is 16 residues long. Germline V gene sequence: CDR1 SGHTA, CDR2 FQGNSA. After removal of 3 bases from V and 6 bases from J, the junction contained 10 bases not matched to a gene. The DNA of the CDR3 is TGTGCCAGCAGCTTTGCGGGAGGTGGAGGTTTCAATGAGCAGTTCTTC. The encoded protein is CASSFAGGGGFNEQFF. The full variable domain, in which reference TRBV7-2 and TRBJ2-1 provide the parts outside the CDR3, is GAGVSQSPSNKVTEKGKDVELRCDPISGHTALYWYRQSLGQGLEFLIYFQGNSAPDKSGLPSDRFSAERTGGSVSTLTIQRTQQEDSAVYLCASSFAGGGGFNEQFFGPGTRLTVL.

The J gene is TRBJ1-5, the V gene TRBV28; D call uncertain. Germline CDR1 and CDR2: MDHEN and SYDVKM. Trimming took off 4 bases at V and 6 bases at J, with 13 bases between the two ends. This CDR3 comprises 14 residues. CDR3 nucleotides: TGTGCCAGCAGTTGGAATCGAAATGGTCAGCCCCAGCATTTT. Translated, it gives CASSWNRNGQPQHF.

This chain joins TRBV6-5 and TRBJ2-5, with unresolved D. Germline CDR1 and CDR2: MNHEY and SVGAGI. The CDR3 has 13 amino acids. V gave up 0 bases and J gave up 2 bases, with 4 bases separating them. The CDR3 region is CASSYSGQETQYF. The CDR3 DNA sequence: TGTGCCAGCAGTTACTCGGGACAAGAGACCCAGTACTTC.

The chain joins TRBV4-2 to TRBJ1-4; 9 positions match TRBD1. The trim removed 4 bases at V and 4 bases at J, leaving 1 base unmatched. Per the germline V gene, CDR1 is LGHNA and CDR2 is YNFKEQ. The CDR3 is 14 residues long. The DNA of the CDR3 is TGTGCCAGCAGCCCGGGACAGGGTAATGAAAAACTGTTTTTT. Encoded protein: CASSPGQGNEKLFF.

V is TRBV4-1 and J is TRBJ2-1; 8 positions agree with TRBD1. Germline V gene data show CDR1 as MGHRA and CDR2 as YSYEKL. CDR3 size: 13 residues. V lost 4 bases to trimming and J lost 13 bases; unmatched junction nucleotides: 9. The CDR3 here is CASSLSPGQGQFF. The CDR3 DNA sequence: TGCGCCAGCAGCCTTTCACCCGGACAGGGCCAGTTCTTC.

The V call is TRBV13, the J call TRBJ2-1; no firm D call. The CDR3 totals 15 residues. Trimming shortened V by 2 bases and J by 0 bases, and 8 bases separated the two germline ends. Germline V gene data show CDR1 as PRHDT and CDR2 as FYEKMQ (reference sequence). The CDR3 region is CASSLTPNSYNEQFF. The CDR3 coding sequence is TGTGCCAGCAGCTTAACACCTAACTCCTACAATGAGCAGTTCTTC.

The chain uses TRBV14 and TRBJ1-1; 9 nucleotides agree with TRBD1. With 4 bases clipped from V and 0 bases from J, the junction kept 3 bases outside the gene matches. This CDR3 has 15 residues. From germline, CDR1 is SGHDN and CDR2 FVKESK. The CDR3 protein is CASSLRDRVNTEAFF. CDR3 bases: TGTGCCAGCAGCCTCCGGGACAGGGTGAACACTGAAGCTTTCTTT.

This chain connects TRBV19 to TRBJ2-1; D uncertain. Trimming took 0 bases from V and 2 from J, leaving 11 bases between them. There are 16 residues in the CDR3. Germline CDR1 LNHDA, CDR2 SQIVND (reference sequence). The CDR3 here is CASSIDLLATYNEQFF. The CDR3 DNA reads TGTGCCAGTAGTATAGATCTACTCGCTACCTACAATGAGCAGTTCTTC.

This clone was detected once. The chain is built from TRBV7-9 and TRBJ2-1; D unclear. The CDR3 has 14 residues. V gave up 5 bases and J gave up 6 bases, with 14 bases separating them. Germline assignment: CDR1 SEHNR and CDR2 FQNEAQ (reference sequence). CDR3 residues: CASSLADLTNEQFF. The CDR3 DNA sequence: TGTGCCAGCAGCCTTGCGGACCTTACCAATGAGCAGTTCTTC.

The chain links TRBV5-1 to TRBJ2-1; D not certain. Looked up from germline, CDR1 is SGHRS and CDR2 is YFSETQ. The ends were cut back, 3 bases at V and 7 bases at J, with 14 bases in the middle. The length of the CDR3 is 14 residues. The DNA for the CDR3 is TGCGCCAGCAGCTCCGCCAGTTCGGGTAATGAGCAGTTCTTC. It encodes CASSSASSGNEQFF.

The CDR3 nucleotides read TGTGCCAGCAGCTTAGGGGTTGTAGGGGACAGCAATCAGCCCCAGCATTTT. This gives the protein CASSLGVVGDSNQPQHF. V gene TRBV7-9 combines with J gene TRBJ1-5; D perhaps matches TRBD1 (5 bases). The CDR3 spans 17 residues. Germline CDR1 and CDR2: SEHNR and FQNEAQ (reference sequence). V gave up 1 base and J gave up 1 base, with 14 bases separating them.

The CDR3 DNA sequence: TGTGCCAGCAGTTTTGAACAGGGACCCAACACAGATACGCAGTATTTT. It translates to CASSFEQGPNTDTQYF. The V call is TRBV28, the J call TRBJ2-3; possible D gene TRBD1, 6 bases. V was shortened by 3 bases and J by 2 bases, with 15 bases between the two germline ends. CDR3 length equals 16 residues. The germline V gene encodes CDR1 MDHEN and CDR2 SYDVKM.

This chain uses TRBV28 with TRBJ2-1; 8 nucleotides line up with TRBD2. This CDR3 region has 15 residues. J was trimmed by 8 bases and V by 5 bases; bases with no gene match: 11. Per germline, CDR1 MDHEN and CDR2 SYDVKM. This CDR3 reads CASSLLAELGDEQFF. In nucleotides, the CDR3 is TGTGCCAGCAGTCTACTAGCGGAACTGGGGGATGAGCAGTTCTTC.

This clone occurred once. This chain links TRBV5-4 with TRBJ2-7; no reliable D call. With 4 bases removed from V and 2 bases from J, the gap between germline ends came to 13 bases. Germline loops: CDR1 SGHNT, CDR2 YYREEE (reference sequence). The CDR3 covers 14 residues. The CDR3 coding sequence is TGTGCCAGCAGCCAAAGAGACACGGCCTACGAGCAGTACTTC. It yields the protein CASSQRDTAYEQYF.

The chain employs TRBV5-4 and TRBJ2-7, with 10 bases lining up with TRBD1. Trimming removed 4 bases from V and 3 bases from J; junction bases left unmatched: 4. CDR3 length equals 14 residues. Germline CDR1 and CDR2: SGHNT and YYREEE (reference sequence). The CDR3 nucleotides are TGTGCCAGCAGCAAGACAGGGGGCAACTACGAGCAGTACTTC. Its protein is CASSKTGGNYEQYF.

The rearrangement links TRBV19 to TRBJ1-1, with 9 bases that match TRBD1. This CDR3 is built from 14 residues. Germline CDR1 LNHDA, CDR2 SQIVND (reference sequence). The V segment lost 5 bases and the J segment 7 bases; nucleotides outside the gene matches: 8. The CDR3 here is CASSVSQGAIEAFF. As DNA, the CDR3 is TGTGCCAGTAGTGTTTCACAGGGGGCGATTGAAGCTTTCTTT.

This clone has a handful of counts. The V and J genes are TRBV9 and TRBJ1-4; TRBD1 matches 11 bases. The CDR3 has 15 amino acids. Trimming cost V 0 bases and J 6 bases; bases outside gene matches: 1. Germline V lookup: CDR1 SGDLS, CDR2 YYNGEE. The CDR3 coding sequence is TGTGCCAGCAGCGTAGGGGGACAGGGGGATGAAAAACTGTTTTTT. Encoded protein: CASSVGGQGDEKLFF.

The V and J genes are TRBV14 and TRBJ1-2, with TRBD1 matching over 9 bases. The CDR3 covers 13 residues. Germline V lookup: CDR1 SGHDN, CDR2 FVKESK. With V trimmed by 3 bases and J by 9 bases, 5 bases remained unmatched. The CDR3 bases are TGTGCCAGCAGCCAGGGACAGGGTAGGAGCTACACCTTC. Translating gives CASSQGQGRSYTF.

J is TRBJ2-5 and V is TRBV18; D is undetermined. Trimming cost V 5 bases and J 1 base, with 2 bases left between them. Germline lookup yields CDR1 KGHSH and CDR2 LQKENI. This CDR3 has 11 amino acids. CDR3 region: CASSFQETQYF. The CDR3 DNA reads TGTGCCAGCTCATTCCAAGAGACCCAGTACTTC.

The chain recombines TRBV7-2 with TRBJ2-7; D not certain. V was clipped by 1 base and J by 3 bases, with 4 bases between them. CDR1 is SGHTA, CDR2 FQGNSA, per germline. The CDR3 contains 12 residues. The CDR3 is CASSLGVYEQYF. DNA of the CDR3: TGTGCCAGCAGCTTAGGGGTCTACGAGCAGTACTTC. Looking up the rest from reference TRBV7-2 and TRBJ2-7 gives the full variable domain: GAGVSQSPSNKVTEKGKDVELRCDPISGHTALYWYRQSLGQGLEFLIYFQGNSAPDKSGLPSDRFSAERTGGSVSTLTIQRTQQEDSAVYLCASSLGVYEQYFGPGTRLTVT.

CDR3 amino acids: CASSYYGGGAGNTIYF. CDR3 sequence (DNA): TGTGCCAGCAGTTATTATGGGGGAGGGGCTGGAAACACCATATATTTT. The chain uses TRBV6-5 and TRBJ1-3; the D gene is possibly TRBD1 (5 bases). The CDR3 runs to 16 residues. V was trimmed by 3 bases and J by 2 bases, leaving 14 bases between them. Germline V lookup: CDR1 MNHEY, CDR2 SVGAGI.